The T cell receptor beta chain under discussion was sequenced for a study of CD4 T cells in relation to SARS-CoV-2 and coronaviruses. Study overall: Of the patients, 8 or 9 were male, 4 female, two Hispanic.

In this sample, this clone turned up a few times. Its antigen is still unknown. The method was immunoSEQ multiplex PCR; TCRdb's version includes in-frame clones alone and lacks a portion of them. The repertoire holds about 34,000 clones, roughly 82% seen once, with nearly 3.5% in the top ten. Sorted naive or memory CD4+ cells met CEF peptides for 9 to 11 days. Sequenced sample: memory CD4+ T cells from PBMCs, cultured in vitro. The sequence came from an adult with COVID-19.

The CDR3 here is CASSLQGRANEKLFF. Written as DNA, the CDR3 is TGTGCCAGCAGCTTACAGGGGAGGGCTAATGAAAAACTGTTTTTT. V usage is TRBV5-4 and J usage is TRBJ1-4; 7 bases agree with TRBD1. Trimming took 2 bases from V and 3 from J; bases not matched to a gene: 4. The germline V gene encodes CDR1 SGHNT and CDR2 YYREEE (reference sequence). CDR3 size: 15 residues.